This T cell receptor (beta chain) was captured in a study of T cell responses to AZD1222 COVID-19 vaccine. Across the whole study: Doses given second, at about 4 or about 12 weeks, were pooled. Study results and limitations: At baseline, just five to seven AZD1222 recipients tested seropositive.

As for this clone: As yet, its antigen is unknown.

From germline, CDR1 is SGHNT and CDR2 YYREEE (reference sequence). V was cut by 4 bases and J by 2 bases, with 19 bases left in between. The CDR3 has 17 amino acids. Libraries were prepared by immunoSEQ multiplex PCR; TCRdb keeps only in-frame clonotypes and omits some of them. Counted here are around 120,000 clones, 70% to 85% occurring once; the ten biggest clones make up roughly 6.2%. The receptor was derived from an adult in good health. The specimen comprised peripheral blood, sampled on day 0 of AZD1222 vaccination. The chain recombines TRBV5-4 with TRBJ2-1; D call uncertain. The CDR3 sequence is CASSPWVAVGPYNEQFF. The CDR3 DNA is TGTGCCAGCAGCCCTTGGGTAGCAGTTGGACCCTACAATGAGCAGTTCTTC.